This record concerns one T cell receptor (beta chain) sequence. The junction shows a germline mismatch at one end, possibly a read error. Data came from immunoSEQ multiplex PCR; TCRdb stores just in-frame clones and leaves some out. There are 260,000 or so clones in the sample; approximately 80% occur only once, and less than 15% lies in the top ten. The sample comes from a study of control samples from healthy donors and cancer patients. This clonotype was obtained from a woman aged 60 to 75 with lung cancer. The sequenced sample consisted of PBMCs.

This chain's CDR3 is CTSGLARTSGSNEQFF. CDR3 coding DNA: TGTACTAGTGGTTTGGCCCGGACTAGCGGGTCCAATGAGCAGTTCTTC. The chain employs TRBV12-5 and TRBJ2-1; the match to TRBD2 covers 11 bases. The CDR3 is 16 residues long. The germline CDR1 and CDR2 sequences are LGHNT and FRNRAP. Filled out from reference TRBV12-5 and TRBJ2-1, the complete variable domain reads DARVTQTPRHKVTEMGQEVTMRCQPILGHNTVFWYRQTMMQGLELLAYFRNRAPLDDSGMPKDRFSAEMPDATLATLKIQPSEPRDSAVYFCTSGLARTSGSNEQFFGPGTRLTVL.